A selection of T cell receptor beta chains follows, all from one sample in a study of beta chain features in type 1 diabetes. The data were produced by immunoSEQ multiplex PCR, yet TCRdb's version contains in-frame clones alone and is incomplete. This sample has 13,000 to 15,000 clones, with roughly 67% found just once. Sequenced input: stem cell memory CD4+ T cells from blood. The receptors derive from a woman younger than 30 with type 1 diabetes. Both conserved end residues are part of each CDR3. D genes are given only for firm matches. Only some rows state a clone size, as once, few, many or a class for expanded clones.

V gene	J gene	D gene	clone size	CDR3 protein	CDR3 DNA
TRBV30	TRBJ2-7	TRBD2	.	CAWSRTSGALEQYF	TGTGCCTGGAGTAGGACTAGCGGAGCCTTGGAGCAGTACTTC
TRBV7-3	TRBJ2-5	.	.	CASSPGDVYQETQYF	TGTGCCAGCAGCCCGGGGGACGTTTACCAAGAGACCCAGTACTTC
TRBV18	TRBJ2-7	.	.	CASSPGSRGTYEQYF	TGTGCCAGCTCCCCCGGTTCGAGAGGAACCTACGAGCAGTACTTC
TRBV5-1	TRBJ2-7	TRBD1	.	CASSPGTEGWYEQYF	TGCGCCAGCAGCCCCGGGACAGAGGGCTGGTACGAGCAGTACTTC
TRBV29-1	TRBJ1-1	.	.	CSAGWGGGNTEAFF	TGCAGCGCCGGATGGGGGGGCGGTAACACTGAAGCTTTCTTT
TRBV2	TRBJ2-2	TRBD2	once	CASGRGSGELFF	TGTGCGAGCGGGAGGGGATCCGGGGAGCTGTTTTTT
TRBV15	TRBJ1-1	TRBD1	.	CATSRRTGQTEAFF	TGTGCCACCAGCAGAAGGACAGGGCAAACTGAAGCTTTCTTT
TRBV5-1	TRBJ1-2	.	.	CASTLGSSTDYGYTF	TGCGCCAGCACCTTAGGGTCCTCGACAGACTATGGCTACACCTTC
TRBV5-5	TRBJ2-3	.	few	CASSLDRRVGTDTQYF	TGTGCCAGCAGCTTGGATCGCAGGGTCGGCACAGATACGCAGTATTTT
TRBV7-2	TRBJ2-1	.	.	CASSRGNEQFF	TGTGCCAGCAGTAGAGGGAATGAGCAGTTCTTC
TRBV11-2	TRBJ2-5	TRBD1	.	CASSSVRQGWETQYF	TGTGCCAGCAGCTCGGTCCGACAGGGTTGGGAGACCCAGTACTTC
TRBV29-1	TRBJ1-2	.	few	CSVLQGLGNGYTF	TGCAGCGTCCTTCAGGGGCTCGGGAATGGCTACACCTTC
TRBV7-8	TRBJ2-1	TRBD2	.	CASSTRTGTSGGRDNEQFF	TGTGCCAGCAGCACACGGACTGGGACTAGCGGGGGGAGGGACAATGAGCAGTTCTTC
TRBV7-2	TRBJ2-1	.	few	CASSLVPRDFYNEQFF	TGTGCCAGCAGCTTAGTTCCTCGGGACTTCTACAATGAGCAGTTCTTC
TRBV4-2	TRBJ2-1	TRBD2	.	CASSQALAGFHEQFF	TGTGCCAGCAGCCAAGCCCTAGCGGGGTTCCATGAGCAGTTCTTC
TRBV7-9	TRBJ2-7	.	.	CAIGSVEQYF	TGTGCCATTGGGAGTGTCGAGCAGTACTTC
TRBV7-9	TRBJ2-2	.	few	CASSSWLGNTGELFF	TGTGCCAGCAGCTCCTGGCTTGGGAACACCGGGGAGCTGTTTTTT
TRBV6-6	TRBJ1-4	TRBD1	.	CASSWGTVGGEKLFF	TGTGCCAGCAGTTGGGGGACAGTCGGTGGAGAAAAACTGTTTTTT
TRBV7-2	TRBJ2-5	.	.	CASSFQGRETQYF	TGTGCCAGCAGCTTCCAGGGTAGGGAGACCCAGTACTTC
TRBV7-9	TRBJ1-2	TRBD1	.	CASRPGTGNYGYTF	TGTGCCAGCAGACCGGGGACAGGGAACTATGGCTACACCTTC
TRBV30	TRBJ1-5	.	.	CAWRTGGASNQPQHF	TGTGCCTGGAGGACGGGGGGCGCGAGCAATCAGCCCCAGCATTTT
TRBV5-1	TRBJ2-7	TRBD1	.	CASSQGQGINEQYF	TGCGCCAGCAGCCAAGGACAGGGTATCAACGAGCAGTACTTC
TRBV4-2	TRBJ1-2	TRBD1	.	CASSQDEGAATGYTF	TGTGCCAGCAGCCAAGACGAGGGGGCAGCAACTGGCTACACCTTC
TRBV29-1	TRBJ1-2	.	few	CSVDRLNYGYTF	TGCAGCGTTGACAGGCTAAACTATGGCTACACCTTC
TRBV10-3	TRBJ2-1	.	.	CAISITLGDEQFF	TGTGCCATCAGCATCACTTTAGGAGATGAGCAGTTCTTC